Described below is a single T cell receptor beta chain sequence and its context. Trimming removed 7 bases from V and 5 bases from J, with 8 bases in between. The CDR3 totals 12 residues. In germline, CDR1 is SNHLY, CDR2 FYNNEI. TCRdb's copy holds only in-frame clones and misses some; the assay was immunoSEQ multiplex PCR. The data hold 150,000 to 200,000 clones, with 86% observed a single time. This sample was taken from a study of cytomegalovirus exposure and HLA in healthy donors. The TCR originated in a young man in good health and CMV-seropositive. V is TRBV2 and J is TRBJ2-2, with a tentative D call TRBD1 (6 bases). Sequenced: PBMCs. The CDR3 here is CASMRGTGELFF. The DNA of the CDR3 is TGTGCCAGCATGAGGGGGACCGGGGAGCTGTTTTTT.